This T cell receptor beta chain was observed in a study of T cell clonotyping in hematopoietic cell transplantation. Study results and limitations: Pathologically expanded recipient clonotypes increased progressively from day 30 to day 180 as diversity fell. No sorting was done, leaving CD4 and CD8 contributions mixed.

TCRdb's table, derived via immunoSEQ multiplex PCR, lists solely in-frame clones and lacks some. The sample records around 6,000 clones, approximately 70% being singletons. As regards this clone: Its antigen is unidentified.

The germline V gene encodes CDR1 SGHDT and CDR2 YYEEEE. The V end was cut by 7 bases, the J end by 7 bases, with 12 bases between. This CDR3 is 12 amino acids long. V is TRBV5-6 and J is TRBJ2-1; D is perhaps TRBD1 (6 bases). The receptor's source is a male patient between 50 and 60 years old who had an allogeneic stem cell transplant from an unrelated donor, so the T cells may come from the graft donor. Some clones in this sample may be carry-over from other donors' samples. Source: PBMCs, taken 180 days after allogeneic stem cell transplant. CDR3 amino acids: CASGYRANEQFF. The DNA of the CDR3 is TGTGCCAGCGGCTACAGGGCAAATGAGCAGTTCTTC.